This T cell receptor (beta chain) is drawn from a study of shared clonotypes between healthy human individuals. This table comes from immunoSEQ multiplex PCR, and its TCRdb copy is limited to in-frame clones, with some not included. The sample has about 320,000 clones, about nine tenths seen once. The V end lost 8 bases, the J end lost 4 bases, and 18 bases lay between the germline ends. CDR1 and CDR2 from the germline V gene are MDHEN and SYDVKM. The CDR3 runs 14 residues. With respect to this clone: Antigen unknown.

Broader study findings: Among the subsets, naive ones generally showed larger estimated richness than memory ones.

The V call is TRBV28, the J call TRBJ2-7, with D possibly being TRBD1 (5 bases). This receptor was identified in a man in his late teens or twenties in good health. Material for sequencing was memory CD8+ T cells sorted from blood. Described subset: CD45RO+ cells pooled with CCR7-negative TemRA cells. This chain's CDR3 is CASALGQGHYEQYF. CDR3 bases: TGTGCCAGCGCCTTAGGGCAGGGTCATTACGAGCAGTACTTC.